The clone carrying this T cell receptor beta chain was seen a single time. Antigen specificity is unknown. This entry comes from a study of cytomegalovirus exposure and HLA in healthy donors. General study points: Confirmation in vitro established that a few CMV-associated chains were specific for CMV antigens. For cytomegalovirus status, the classifier reportedly gave diagnoses with high specificity and sensitivity.

The CDR3 spans 10 residues. Germline V CDR1 and CDR2: SNHLY, FYNNEI. With 8 bases removed from V and 13 bases from J, the gap between germline ends came to 12 bases. TCRdb's table, derived via immunoSEQ multiplex PCR, lists solely in-frame clones and lacks some. The table lists over 110,000 clones, around nine tenths of them singletons. Material for sequencing was PBMCs. The receptor was derived from a man between 18 and 35 years old in good health and CMV-seropositive. The chain employs TRBV2 and TRBJ2-1; D may be TRBD2 (5 bases). The CDR3 DNA follows: TGTGCCAGCTCAGGTCTAGCTCAGTTCTTC. Protein: CASSGLAQFF. The full variable domain, with the rest looked up from reference TRBV2 and TRBJ2-1, is EPEVTQTPSHQVTQMGQEVILRCVPISNHLYFYWYRQILGQKVEFLVSFYNNEISEKSEIFDDQFSVERPDGSNFTLKIRSTKLEDSAMYFCASSGLAQFFGPGTRLTVL.